Presented here are 8 T cell receptor beta chains from one specimen sequenced in a study of blood T cell repertoires in COVID-19. Sequencing was performed with immunoSEQ multiplex PCR; in TCRdb, only in-frame clones are kept and a portion is missing. The table shows about 50,000 clones, with roughly 84% occurring only once. Sequenced input: peripheral blood. Receptors originate from a human donor in a cohort sampled during active COVID-19.

This chain uses TRBV5-1 with TRBJ1-5, with D perhaps TRBD1 (5 bases). The CDR3 runs to 15 residues. Germline lookup yields CDR1 SGHRS and CDR2 YFSETQ. V lost 0 bases to trimming and J lost 6 bases, with 13 bases between them. The CDR3, as DNA: TGCGCCAGCAGCTTGGGCCCGGGGGTGGGTCAGCCCCAGCATTTT. Residues: CASSLGPGVGQPQHF.

The chain couples TRBV5-4 to TRBJ2-7, with TRBD2 matching 10 bases. The CDR3 is 14 residues long. Trimming cost V 3 bases and J 6 bases; bases outside gene matches: 6. Germline V CDR1 and CDR2: SGHNT, YYREEE (reference sequence). The CDR3 spells CASSSSGSILEQYF. In DNA form, the CDR3 reads TGTGCCAGCAGCTCTAGCGGGAGCATCCTCGAGCAGTACTTC.

The chain uses TRBV10-3 and TRBJ1-4; 10 bases are shared with TRBD1. Germline-derived CDR1 and CDR2 are ENHRY and SYGVKD. This CDR3 spans 14 amino acids. The junction had 5 bases not matched to a gene; V was cut back by 7 bases and J by 6 bases. The CDR3 protein is CAIKGGTGDEKLFF. The CDR3 region has the DNA TGTGCCATCAAGGGGGGGACAGGGGATGAAAAACTGTTTTTT.

V gene TRBV6-2 or TRBV6-3 combines with J gene TRBJ2-1; 9 nucleotides line up with TRBD2. The CDR3 contains 15 residues. V gave up 0 bases and J gave up 5 bases; unmatched junction bases: 2. CDR1 and CDR2 (germline): MNHEY, SVGEGT. The CDR3 here is CASSYSASGNNEQFF. The CDR3 region has the DNA TGTGCCAGCAGTTACTCAGCTAGCGGGAACAATGAGCAGTTCTTC.

Only one count was recorded for this clone. The V and J genes are TRBV18 and TRBJ1-5, with D possibly TRBD1 on 6 matching bases. The CDR3 extends over 13 amino acids. Germline loops: CDR1 KGHSH, CDR2 LQKENI. Trimming left V 10 bases short and J 8 bases short, with 18 bases between. CDR3 DNA: TGTGCCACCTCCAGGGGCATTGATGAGCCCCAGCATTTT. Translating it yields CATSRGIDEPQHF.

This chain links TRBV5-4 with TRBJ2-3, with TRBD2 identical over 7 bases. This CDR3 contains 16 residues. Trimming cost V 0 bases and J 1 base; bases outside gene matches: 5. Germline CDR1 is SGHNT and CDR2 is YYREEE (reference sequence). The CDR3 sequence is CASSLAGGRGTDTQYF. The CDR3 DNA reads TGTGCCAGCAGCTTGGCCGGCGGGAGAGGCACAGATACGCAGTATTTT.

This chain connects TRBV20-1 to TRBJ2-5; TRBD2 matches at 10 bases. The ends lost 3 bases at V and 3 bases at J; junction bases unmatched: 16. CDR3 length: 18 residues. Germline V gene sequence: CDR1 DFQATT, CDR2 SNEGSKA (reference sequence). DNA for the CDR3: TGCAGTGCTAGTTTACCTAGCGGGAGAGGGGGGGGGAAAGAGACCCAGTACTTC. Translation gives CSASLPSGRGGGKETQYF.

The chain joins TRBV6-5 to TRBJ1-1; 7 bases line up with TRBD1. Per germline, CDR1 MNHEY and CDR2 SVGAGI. The CDR3 covers 14 residues. The V and J ends lost 6 bases and 10 bases, in that order; junction bases with no gene match: 14. The CDR3 nucleotides are TGTGCCAGCAGCGATCCGGGACAGTTAGTTGGAGCTTTCTTT. Its translation: CASSDPGQLVGAFF.